The rows below give T cell receptor beta chains drawn from one sample of a study of CD8 T cells in ankylosing spondylitis. TCRdb processed the 5' RACE reads anew with MiXCR; each CDR3 protein has one entry. The data contain 330,000 or so distinct CDR3 sequences, roughly 8% of them singletons. Specimen: blood, either unsorted or a sorted T cell fraction (not recorded which). These receptors originate from a male donor with ankylosing spondylitis. CDR3s include the opening cysteine and the closing phenylalanine or tryptophan. A D gene is named only where the DNA matches it firmly. Rows give clone size only sometimes, using once, few, many, or a class for an expanded clone.

>few|TRBD2|TRBV29-1|TRBJ2-3
TGCAGCGTTGATTTTAGACTAGCGGGAAGCACAGATACGCAGTATTTT
CSVDFRLAGSTDTQYF
>many|.|TRBV15|TRBJ1-2
TGTGCCACCAGCAGAGGCGGGGACGGCTATGGCTACACCTTC
CATSRGGDGYGYTF
>.|.|TRBV5-1|TRBJ1-1
TGCGCCAGCAGCTTGGGCCCCGCAGGGGTTGGCACTGAAGCTTTCTTT
CASSLGPAGVGTEAFF
>.|TRBD2|TRBV5-1|TRBJ2-1
TGCGCCAGCAGCCCGGGAGGCCACAATGAGCAGTTCTTC
CASSPGGHNEQFF
>many|.|TRBV5-1|TRBJ2-1
TGCGCCAGCAGCATAGGAAGGGGCGATGAGCAGTTCTTC
CASSIGRGDEQFF
>many|TRBD2|TRBV7-8|TRBJ2-3
TGTGCCAGCAGCTTAGCGGGGGGACTAGCGGGAGGTGGAGATACGCAGTATTTT
CASSLAGGLAGGGDTQYF
>.|.|TRBV6-1|TRBJ1-3
TGTGCCAGCCACTATCGCCGCTCTGGAAACACCATATATTTT
CASHYRRSGNTIYF
>.|.|TRBV7-9|TRBJ2-7
TGTGCCAGCAGCTCATCGCCGTTGATGAGTTCCAAGTACTTC
CASSSSPLMSSKYF
>few|TRBD1|TRBV14|TRBJ2-2
TGTGCCAGCAGCCCCTTGACAGGGGTCACCGGGGAGCTGTTTTTT
CASSPLTGVTGELFF
>few|TRBD2|TRBV12-3/TRBV12-4|TRBJ2-1
TGTGCCAGCAGTTTTGACCCCCAGCGGGACTACAATGAGCAGTTCTTC
CASSFDPQRDYNEQFF
>few|TRBD1|TRBV18|TRBJ2-5
TGTGCCAGCTCACAACTACCAACAGGGGTACAAGAGACCCAGTACTTC
CASSQLPTGVQETQYF
>.|.|TRBV28|TRBJ2-2
TGTGCCAGCAGCTCTCTCGTCCCCGGGGAGCTGTTTTTT
CASSSLVPGELFF
>few|TRBD2|TRBV20-1|TRBJ2-7
TGCAGTGCTAGACTACCGGGACTACAAATAGGGTACGAGCAGTACTTC
CSARLPGLQIGYEQYF
>.|TRBD2|TRBV20-1|TRBJ2-1
TGCAGTGCTATGGGAGCGGGATACGTCTACAATGAGCAGTTCTTC
CSAMGAGYVYNEQFF
>few|.|TRBV24-1|TRBJ2-5
TGTGCCACCAGTGAGGGCAGCCAAGAGACCCAGTACTTC
CATSEGSQETQYF
>many|TRBD1|TRBV29-1|TRBJ2-7
TGCAGCGTCGGGACAGTTTTCTCCTACGAGCAGTACTTC
CSVGTVFSYEQYF
>few|.|TRBV7-2|TRBJ2-5
TGTGCCAGCAGCCCCCCCACGGGCCCAGAGACCCAGTACTTC
CASSPPTGPETQYF
>.|.|TRBV18|TRBJ2-7
TGTGCCAGCTCACCGGGTACCGCCGAGGTCGAGCAGTACTTC
CASSPGTAEVEQYF
>.|.|TRBV5-1|TRBJ2-3
TGCGCCAGCAGCTTGGATGGCCCAGGTTCGAGTACGCAGTATTTT
CASSLDGPGSSTQYF
>.|.|TRBV5-1|TRBJ1-1
TGCGCCAGCAGCTTACCAGGACATATGAACACTGAAGCTTTCTTT
CASSLPGHMNTEAFF
>few|.|TRBV2|TRBJ1-3
TGTGCCAGCAGCCAGAGGTTGGGCTCTGGAAACACCATATATTTT
CASSQRLGSGNTIYF
>few|.|TRBV4-1|TRBJ1-1
TGCGCCAGCAGCCAAGCGAATGGAGGACGCACTGAAGCTTTCTTT
CASSQANGGRTEAFF
>few|.|TRBV3-1|TRBJ2-2
TGTGCCAGCAGCCCAATGGGGGGCCGGACCGGGGAGCTGTTTTTT
CASSPMGGRTGELFF
>many|.|TRBV4-1|TRBJ2-3
TGCGCCAGCAGCCAAGCTAGGGATACGCAGTATTTT
CASSQARDTQYF
>.|TRBD2|TRBV20-1|TRBJ2-7
TGCAGTGCTACCCCCGGGACTAGCGGGAGCGAGCAGTACTTC
CSATPGTSGSEQYF
>.|TRBD1|TRBV6-1|TRBJ2-7
TGTGCCAGCAGACCGGGACAGGGTACCTACGAGCAGTACTTC
CASRPGQGTYEQYF
>few|.|TRBV4-2|TRBJ2-1
TGTGCCAGCAGCCAAGGGCAGGATTTATACAATGAGCAGTTCTTC
CASSQGQDLYNEQFF
>many|.|TRBV5-1|TRBJ2-3
TGCGCCAGCAGCTTGTCCGTGATCACAGATACGCAGTATTTT
CASSLSVITDTQYF
>few|.|TRBV12-3/TRBV12-4|TRBJ2-3
TGTGCCAGCAGCCCCCAGGGCAGGGGGGACACAGATACGCAGTATTTT
CASSPQGRGDTDTQYF
>.|.|TRBV11-2|TRBJ1-1
TGTGCCAGCAGCCGAAGGGACACTGAAGCTTTCTTT
CASSRRDTEAFF
>few|TRBD1|TRBV28|TRBJ2-6
TGTGCCAGCAGTAAGAGGGGGCGAAACAACTCTGGGGCCAACGTCCTGACTTTC
CASSKRGRNNSGANVLTF
>many|.|TRBV28|TRBJ2-7
TGTGCCAGTTCCTACAGACGTGAGCAGTACTTC
CASSYRREQYF
>many|.|TRBV5-1|TRBJ2-1
TGTGCCAGCAGTTTGTCCGGGACCTACAATGAGCAGTTCTTC
CASSLSGTYNEQFF